This T cell receptor beta chain derives from a study of memory CD4+ T cells and cytomegalovirus serostatus. Overall study: This sample comes from healthy Belgian adults, several CMV seropositive, approximately 24 seronegative.

Trimming left V 2 bases short and J 0 bases short, with 10 bases between. The germline V gene encodes CDR1 SEHNR and CDR2 FQNEAQ (reference sequence). The CDR3 consists of 15 residues. The sort gate was single viable CD3+CD4+CD8-CD45RO+ cells for memory CD4+ T cells. CMV serostatus came from serum IgG against pp150, pp28, p38, p52. Profiling relied on immunoSEQ multiplex PCR, and the TCRdb table lists in-frame clones only, not all of them. The table shows 55,000 to 60,000 clones, with around 80% occurring only once. Whole-study results and caveats: Of approximately 150 reported CMV TCRbeta sequences, 60 to 85 were found in memory CD4+ repertoires.

Worth noting for this clone: Its antigen is not known.

The sequenced material came from memory CD4+ T cells from blood. This sequence originates from an adult in good health and CMV-seronegative. The J gene is TRBJ1-1, the V gene TRBV7-9; D gene unclear. The CDR3 sequence: CASSLRGLVNTEAFF. The CDR3 DNA reads TGTGCCAGCAGCTTACGAGGGCTCGTGAACACTGAAGCTTTCTTT.